What follows is one T cell receptor beta chain and its context. Its specificity is unknown. The source of the sample is a study of shared clonotypes between healthy human individuals. As processed by the authors: Without quality scores, immunoSEQ junctional reads could not be filtered like full-length reads. Assay used: immunoSEQ multiplex PCR; TCRdb lists only in-frame clones, some missing. V, J and clone size are taken as reported in that table, and D and trimming were inferred from the DNA itself. The sample lists about 1 million clones; 70% to 80% were seen once. The study's findings and limits: Larger estimated richness was generally seen in naive subsets than in memory subsets. Generation probabilities were higher for clonotypes shared across all four sorted-subset donors than for unshared ones.

This CDR3 spans 15 amino acids. V gave up 3 bases and J gave up 5 bases; unmatched junction bases: 9. Germline V CDR1 and CDR2: SGHTA, FQGNSA. The donors were adults (healthy and HIV-negative) with no recent acute infections or vaccinations. The clonotype comes from a man younger than 35 in good health. This chain uses TRBV7-2 with TRBJ2-5; 7 nucleotides agree with TRBD1. The specimen sequenced was memory CD4+ T cells sorted from blood. Subset reported: CD45RA-negative fraction. CDR3 nucleotide sequence: TGTGCCAGCAGCTTTAGACAGGGAGCCCGGGAGACCCAGTACTTC. Amino acids: CASSFRQGARETQYF. Variable domain in full (rest from reference TRBV7-2 and TRBJ2-5): GAGVSQSPSNKVTEKGKDVELRCDPISGHTALYWYRQSLGQGLEFLIYFQGNSAPDKSGLPSDRFSAERTGGSVSTLTIQRTQQEDSAVYLCASSFRQGARETQYFGPGTRLLVL.